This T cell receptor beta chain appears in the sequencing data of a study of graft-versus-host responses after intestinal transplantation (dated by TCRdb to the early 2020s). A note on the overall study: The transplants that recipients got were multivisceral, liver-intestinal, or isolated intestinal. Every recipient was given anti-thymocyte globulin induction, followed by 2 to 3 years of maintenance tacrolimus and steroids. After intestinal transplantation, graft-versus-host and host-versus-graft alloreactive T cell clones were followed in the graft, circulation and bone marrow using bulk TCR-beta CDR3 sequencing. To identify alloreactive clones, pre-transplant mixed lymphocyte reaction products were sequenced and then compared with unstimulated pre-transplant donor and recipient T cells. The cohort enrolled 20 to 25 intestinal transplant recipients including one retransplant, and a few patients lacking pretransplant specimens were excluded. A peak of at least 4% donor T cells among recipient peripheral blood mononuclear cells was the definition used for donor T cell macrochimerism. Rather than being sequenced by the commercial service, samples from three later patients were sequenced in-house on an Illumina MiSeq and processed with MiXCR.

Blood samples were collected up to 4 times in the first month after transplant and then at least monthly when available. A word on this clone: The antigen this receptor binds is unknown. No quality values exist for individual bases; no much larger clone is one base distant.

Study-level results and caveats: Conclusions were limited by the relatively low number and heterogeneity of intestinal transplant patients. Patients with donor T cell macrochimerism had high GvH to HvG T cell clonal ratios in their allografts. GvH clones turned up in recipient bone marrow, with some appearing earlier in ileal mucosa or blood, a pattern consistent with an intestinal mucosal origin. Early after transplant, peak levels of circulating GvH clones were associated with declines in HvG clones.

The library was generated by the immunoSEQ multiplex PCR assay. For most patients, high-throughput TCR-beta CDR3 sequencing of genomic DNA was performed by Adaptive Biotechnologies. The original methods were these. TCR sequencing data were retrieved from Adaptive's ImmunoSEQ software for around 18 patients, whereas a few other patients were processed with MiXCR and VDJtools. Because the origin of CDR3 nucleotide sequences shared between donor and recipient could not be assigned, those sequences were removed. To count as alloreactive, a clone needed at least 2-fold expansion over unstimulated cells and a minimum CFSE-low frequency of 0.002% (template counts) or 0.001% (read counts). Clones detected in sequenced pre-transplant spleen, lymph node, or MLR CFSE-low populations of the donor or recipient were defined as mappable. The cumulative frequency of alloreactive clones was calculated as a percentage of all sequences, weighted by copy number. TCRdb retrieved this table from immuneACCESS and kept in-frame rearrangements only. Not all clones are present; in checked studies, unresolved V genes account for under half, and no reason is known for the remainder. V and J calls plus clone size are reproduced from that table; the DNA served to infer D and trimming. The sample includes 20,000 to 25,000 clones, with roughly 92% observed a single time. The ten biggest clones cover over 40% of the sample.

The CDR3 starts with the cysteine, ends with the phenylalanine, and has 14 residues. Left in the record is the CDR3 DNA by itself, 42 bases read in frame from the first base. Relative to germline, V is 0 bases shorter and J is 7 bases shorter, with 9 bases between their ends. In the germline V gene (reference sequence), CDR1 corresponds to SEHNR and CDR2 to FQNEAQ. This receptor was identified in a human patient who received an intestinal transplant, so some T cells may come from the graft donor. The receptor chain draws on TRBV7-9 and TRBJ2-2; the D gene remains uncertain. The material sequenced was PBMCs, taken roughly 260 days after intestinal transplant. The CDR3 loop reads CASSLAVGIGELFF. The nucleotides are TGTGCCAGCAGCTTAGCGGTGGGCATCGGGGAGCTGTTTTTT.